The clone carrying this T cell receptor (beta chain) has a handful of counts. Its target is not known. The method was immunoSEQ multiplex PCR; TCRdb's version includes in-frame clones alone and lacks a portion of them. The sample holds roughly 67,000 clones; around four fifths are singletons and the top ten take about 12%. The data originate from a study of T cell responses to AZD1222 COVID-19 vaccine. Findings of the study overall: Mapped onto spike, vaccine-associated CD4 TCRs spanned it and were dominant at 160-218 and 743-854. Among the donors, most were white British and more were female, and clonal diversity was possibly underestimated.

CDR1 and CDR2 (germline): PRHDT, FYEKMQ (reference sequence). The CDR3 runs 12 residues. V was pared by 4 bases and J by 4 bases, with 8 bases between. This rearrangement joins TRBV13 to TRBJ2-7; D remains ambiguous. The TCR sequence derives from an adult in good health. The sequences come from peripheral blood, collected on day 0 of AZD1222 vaccination. Written as DNA, the CDR3 is TGTGCCAGCAGCTCAACCCGGTACGAGCAGTACTTC. Encoded protein: CASSSTRYEQYF.